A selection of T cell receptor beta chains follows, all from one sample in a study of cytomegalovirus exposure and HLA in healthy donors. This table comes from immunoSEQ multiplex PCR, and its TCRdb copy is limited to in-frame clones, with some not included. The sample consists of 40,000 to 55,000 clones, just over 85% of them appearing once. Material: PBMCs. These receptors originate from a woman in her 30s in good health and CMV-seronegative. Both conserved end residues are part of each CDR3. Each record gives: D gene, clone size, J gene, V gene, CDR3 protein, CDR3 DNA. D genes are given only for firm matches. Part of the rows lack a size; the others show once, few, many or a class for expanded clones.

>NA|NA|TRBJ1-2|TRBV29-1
CSVEKGLGGYTF
TGCAGCGTTGAAAAGGGGTTGGGGGGCTACACCTTC
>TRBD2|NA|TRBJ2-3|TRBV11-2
CASSLGATSGTRPDTQYF
TGTGCCAGCAGCTTAGGGGCGACTAGCGGGACCCGCCCAGATACGCAGTATTTT
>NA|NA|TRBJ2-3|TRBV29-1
CSVDRGTDTQYF
TGCAGCGTTGACAGGGGCACAGATACGCAGTATTTT
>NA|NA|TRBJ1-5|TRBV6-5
CASSYGRNQPQHF
TGTGCCAGCAGTTATGGGCGCAATCAGCCCCAGCATTTT
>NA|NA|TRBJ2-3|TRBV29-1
CSVNPRGPSSFTDTQYF
TGCAGCGTGAACCCCAGGGGTCCATCATCTTTCACAGATACGCAGTATTTT
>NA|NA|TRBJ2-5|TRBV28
CASSHGQIQQETQYF
TGTGCCAGCAGCCATGGACAGATCCAACAAGAGACCCAGTACTTC
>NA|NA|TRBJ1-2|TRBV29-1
CSVEGAPYGYTF
TGCAGCGTTGAAGGGGCCCCCTATGGCTACACCTTC
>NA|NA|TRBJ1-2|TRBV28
CASSEKGRDYGYTF
TGTGCCAGCAGTGAAAAAGGCAGGGACTATGGCTACACCTTC
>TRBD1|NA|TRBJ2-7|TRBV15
CATSRDNEGGTGLEQYF
TGTGCCACCAGCAGAGATAACGAGGGCGGGACAGGGCTAGAGCAGTACTTC
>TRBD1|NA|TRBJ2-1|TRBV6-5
CASSYLGTGGYHEQFF
TGTGCCAGCAGTTACCTAGGGACAGGCGGTTACCATGAGCAGTTCTTC
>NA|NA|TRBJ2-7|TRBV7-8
CASRSQQTGGFYEQYF
TGTGCCAGCAGATCGCAACAAACGGGGGGCTTCTACGAGCAGTACTTC
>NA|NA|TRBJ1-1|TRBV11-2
CASSLRTQLDTEAFF
TGTGCCAGCAGTCTCAGGACACAATTAGACACTGAAGCTTTCTTT
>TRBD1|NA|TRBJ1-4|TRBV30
CAFGQGASATNEKLFF
TGTGCCTTCGGACAGGGGGCTTCGGCAACTAATGAAAAACTGTTTTTT
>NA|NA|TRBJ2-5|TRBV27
CASSLGTRGETQYF
TGTGCCAGCAGTTTAGGGACAAGAGGAGAGACCCAGTACTTC
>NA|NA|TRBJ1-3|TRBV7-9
CASSLAIGSGNTIYF
TGTGCCAGCAGCTTAGCGATCGGTTCTGGAAACACCATATATTTT
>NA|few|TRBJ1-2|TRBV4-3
CASSQDKPRDGYTF
TGCGCCAGCAGCCAAGATAAACCGCGAGATGGCTACACCTTC
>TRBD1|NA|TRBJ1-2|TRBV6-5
CASSLRRQGTGGYTF
TGTGCCAGCAGCTTAAGGAGACAGGGAACGGGTGGCTACACCTTC
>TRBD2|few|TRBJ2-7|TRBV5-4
CASSPGLAISSYEQYF
TGTGCCAGCAGCCCCGGACTAGCGATAAGCTCCTACGAGCAGTACTTC
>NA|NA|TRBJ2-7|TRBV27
CASGRLDTYEQYF
TGTGCCAGCGGTAGACTAGACACCTACGAGCAGTACTTC
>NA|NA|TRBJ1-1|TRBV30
CAWKGRANTEAFF
TGTGCCTGGAAGGGCAGGGCCAACACTGAAGCTTTCTTT
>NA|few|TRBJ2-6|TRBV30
CAWSTVPNVLTF
TGTGCCTGGTCAACAGTCCCCAACGTCCTGACTTTC
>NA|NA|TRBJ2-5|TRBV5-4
CASSRTPGETQYF
TGTGCCAGCAGCCGTACACCGGGGGAGACCCAGTACTTC
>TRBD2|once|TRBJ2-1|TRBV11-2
CASSLGTSGGFNEQFF
TGTGCCAGCAGCTTAGGTACGTCGGGAGGATTCAATGAGCAGTTCTTC
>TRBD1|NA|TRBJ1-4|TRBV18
CASSPGTGGEKLFF
TGTGCCAGCTCACCAGGGACAGGAGGGGAAAAACTGTTTTTT
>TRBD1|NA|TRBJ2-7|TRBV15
CATSGDRGEAYEQYF
TGTGCCACCAGCGGAGACAGGGGGGAAGCCTACGAGCAGTACTTC
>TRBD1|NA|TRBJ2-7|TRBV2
CASSLTGDEQYF
TGTGCCAGCAGTCTTACAGGGGACGAGCAGTACTTC
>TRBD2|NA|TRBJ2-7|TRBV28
CASTRGGTTYEQYF
TGTGCCAGCACTCGGGGCGGGACTACCTACGAGCAGTACTTC
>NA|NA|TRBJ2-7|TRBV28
CASSTRTIDEQYF
TGTGCCAGCAGTACCCGGACAATCGACGAGCAGTACTTC
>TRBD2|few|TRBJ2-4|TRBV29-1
CSVGTGLAGFSIQYF
TGCAGCGTTGGAACGGGACTAGCGGGATTCAGCATTCAGTACTTC